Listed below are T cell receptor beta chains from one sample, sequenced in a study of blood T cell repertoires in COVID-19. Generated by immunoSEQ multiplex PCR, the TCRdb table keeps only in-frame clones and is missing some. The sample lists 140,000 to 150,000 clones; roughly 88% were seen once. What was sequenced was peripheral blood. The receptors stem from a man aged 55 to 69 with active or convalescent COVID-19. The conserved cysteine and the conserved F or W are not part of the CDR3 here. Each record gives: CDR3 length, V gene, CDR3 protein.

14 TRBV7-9 ASSSKQGALNSPLH
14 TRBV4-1 ASSTSGTQGGNEQF
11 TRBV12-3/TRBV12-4 ASSLAGTIGYT
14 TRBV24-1 ATSDPSTGYYNEQF
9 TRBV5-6 ASSLQNEQF
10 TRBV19 ASEGDRGGYT
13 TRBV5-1 ASSLVAGQGSPLH
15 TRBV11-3 ASSSTSGAGTYNEQF
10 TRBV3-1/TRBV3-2 ASSPWGGEQY
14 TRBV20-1 SASPRLAGDNNEQF